This entry is about one T cell receptor beta chain. The sample originates from a study of glioma-infiltrating T cells after dendritic cell vaccination. Repertoires were generated with immunoSEQ multiplex PCR, while TCRdb's copy carries only in-frame clones and drops some. The table lists tens of thousands of clones, roughly 86% of them singletons, with 11% in the top ten. The germline V gene encodes CDR1 SGDLS and CDR2 YYNGEE. V shed 0 bases and J shed 7 bases, with 11 bases lying between them. The CDR3 runs 14 residues. Time point in this sample: after dendritic cell vaccination, including at tumor progression/relapse.

The starting material was blood, obtained after dendritic cell vaccination. The clonotype originates from a human donor with glioblastoma. The chain couples TRBV9 to TRBJ2-1, with a weak D call TRBD2 (5 bases). CDR3 nucleotides: TGTGCCAGCAGCGTAGGGGCTAGCCTAAATGAGCAGTTCTTC. It yields the protein CASSVGASLNEQFF.